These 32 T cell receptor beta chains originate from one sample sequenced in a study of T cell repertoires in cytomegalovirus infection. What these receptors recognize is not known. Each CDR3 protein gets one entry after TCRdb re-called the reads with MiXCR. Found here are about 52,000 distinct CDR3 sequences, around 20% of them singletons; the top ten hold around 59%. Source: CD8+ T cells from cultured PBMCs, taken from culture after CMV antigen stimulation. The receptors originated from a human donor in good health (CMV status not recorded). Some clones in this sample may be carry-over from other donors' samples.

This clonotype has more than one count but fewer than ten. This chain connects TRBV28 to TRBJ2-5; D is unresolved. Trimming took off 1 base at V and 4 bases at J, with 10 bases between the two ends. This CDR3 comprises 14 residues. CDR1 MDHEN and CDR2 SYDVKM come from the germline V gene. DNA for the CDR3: TGTGCCAGCAGTTTATCCCTGGACCGAGAGACCCAGTACTTC. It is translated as CASSLSLDRETQYF.

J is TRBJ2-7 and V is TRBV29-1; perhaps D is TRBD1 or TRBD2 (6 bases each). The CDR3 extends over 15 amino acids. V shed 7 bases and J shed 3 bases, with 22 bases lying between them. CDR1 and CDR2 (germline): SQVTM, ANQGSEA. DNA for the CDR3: TGCAGCGCTACGGGCTTGGGGGGACACAACTACGAGCAGTACTTC. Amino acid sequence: CSATGLGGHNYEQYF.

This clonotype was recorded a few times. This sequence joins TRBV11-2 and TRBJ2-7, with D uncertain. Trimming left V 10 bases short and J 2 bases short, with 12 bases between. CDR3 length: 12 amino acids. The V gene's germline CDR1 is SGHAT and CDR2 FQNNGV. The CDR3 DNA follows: TGTGCCAACCTCGTCGAAGCCTACGAGCAGTACTTC. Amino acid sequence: CANLVEAYEQYF.

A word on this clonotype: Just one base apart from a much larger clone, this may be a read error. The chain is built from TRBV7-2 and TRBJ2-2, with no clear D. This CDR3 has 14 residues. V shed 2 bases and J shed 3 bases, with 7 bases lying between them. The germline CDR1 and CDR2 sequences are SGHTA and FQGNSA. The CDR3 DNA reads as TGTGCCAGCAGCTTATATGTTCACACCGGGGAGCTGTTTTTT. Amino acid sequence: CASSLYVHTGELFF.

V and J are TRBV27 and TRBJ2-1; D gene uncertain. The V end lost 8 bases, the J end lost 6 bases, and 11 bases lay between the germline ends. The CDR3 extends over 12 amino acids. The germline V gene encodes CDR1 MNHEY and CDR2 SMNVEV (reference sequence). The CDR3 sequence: CASGNAPNEQFF. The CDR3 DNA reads TGTGCCAGCGGCAACGCACCCAATGAGCAGTTCTTC.

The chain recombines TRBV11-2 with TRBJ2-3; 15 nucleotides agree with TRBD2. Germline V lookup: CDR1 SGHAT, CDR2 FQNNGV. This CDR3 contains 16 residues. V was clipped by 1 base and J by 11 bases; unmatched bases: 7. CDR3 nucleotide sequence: TGTGCCAGCAGCTTAGGGGGACTAGCGGGGGGCCATGGGCAGTATTTT. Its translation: CASSLGGLAGGHGQYF.

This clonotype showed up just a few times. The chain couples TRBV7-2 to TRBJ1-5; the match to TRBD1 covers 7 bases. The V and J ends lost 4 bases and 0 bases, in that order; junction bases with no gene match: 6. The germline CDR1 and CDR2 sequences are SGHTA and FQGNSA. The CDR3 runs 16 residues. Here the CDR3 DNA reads TGTGCCAGCAGCTCCGACAGGGTCGTTAGCAATCAGCCCCAGCATTTT. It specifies CASSSDRVVSNQPQHF.

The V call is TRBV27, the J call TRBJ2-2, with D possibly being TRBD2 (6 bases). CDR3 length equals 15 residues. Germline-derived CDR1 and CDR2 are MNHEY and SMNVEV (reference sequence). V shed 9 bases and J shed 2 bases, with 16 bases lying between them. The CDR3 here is CASGPAGYNTGELFF. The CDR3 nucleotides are TGTGCCAGTGGCCCGGCGGGATATAACACCGGGGAGCTGTTTTTT.

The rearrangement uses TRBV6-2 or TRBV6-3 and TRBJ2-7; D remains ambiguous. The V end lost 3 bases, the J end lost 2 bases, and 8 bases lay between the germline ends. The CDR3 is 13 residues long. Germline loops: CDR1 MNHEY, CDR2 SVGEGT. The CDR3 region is CASSYTEPYEQYF. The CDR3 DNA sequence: TGTGCCAGCAGTTATACGGAACCCTACGAGCAGTACTTC.

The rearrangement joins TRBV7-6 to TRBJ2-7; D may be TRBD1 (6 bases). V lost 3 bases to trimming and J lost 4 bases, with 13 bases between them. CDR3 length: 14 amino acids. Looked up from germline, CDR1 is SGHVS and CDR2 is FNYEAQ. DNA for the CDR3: TGTGCCAGCAGCTTGGAACAGGGAAGATACGAGCAGTACTTC. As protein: CASSLEQGRYEQYF. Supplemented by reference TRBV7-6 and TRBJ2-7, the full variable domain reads GAGVSQSPRYKVTKRGQDVALRCDPISGHVSLYWYRQALGQGPEFLTYFNYEAQQDKSGLPNDRFSAERPEGSISTLTIQRTEQRDSAMYRCASSLEQGRYEQYFGPGTRLTVT.

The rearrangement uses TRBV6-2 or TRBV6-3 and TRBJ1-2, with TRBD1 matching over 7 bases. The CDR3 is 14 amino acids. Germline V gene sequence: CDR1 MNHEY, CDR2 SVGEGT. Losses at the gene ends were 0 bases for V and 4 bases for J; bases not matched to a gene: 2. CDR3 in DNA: TGTGCCAGCAGTTACTCGGGACAGACCTATGGCTACACCTTC. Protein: CASSYSGQTYGYTF.

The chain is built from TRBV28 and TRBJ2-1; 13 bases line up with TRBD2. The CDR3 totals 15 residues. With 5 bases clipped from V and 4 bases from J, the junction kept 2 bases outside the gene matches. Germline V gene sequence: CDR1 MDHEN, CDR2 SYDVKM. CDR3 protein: CASSGLAGEYNEQFF. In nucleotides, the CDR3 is TGTGCCAGCAGTGGACTAGCGGGGGAATACAATGAGCAGTTCTTC.

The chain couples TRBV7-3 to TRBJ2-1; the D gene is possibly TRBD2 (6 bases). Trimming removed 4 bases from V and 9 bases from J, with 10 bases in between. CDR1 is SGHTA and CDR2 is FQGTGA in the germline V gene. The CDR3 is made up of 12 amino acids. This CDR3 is CASSSRRGEQFF. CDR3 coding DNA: TGTGCCAGCAGCTCCCGGCGGGGTGAGCAGTTCTTC. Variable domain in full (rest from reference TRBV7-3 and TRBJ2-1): GAGVSQTPSNKVTEKGKYVELRCDPISGHTALYWYRQSLGQGPEFLIYFQGTGAADDSGLPNDRFFAVRPEGSVSTLKIQRTERGDSAVYLCASSSRRGEQFFGPGTRLTVL.

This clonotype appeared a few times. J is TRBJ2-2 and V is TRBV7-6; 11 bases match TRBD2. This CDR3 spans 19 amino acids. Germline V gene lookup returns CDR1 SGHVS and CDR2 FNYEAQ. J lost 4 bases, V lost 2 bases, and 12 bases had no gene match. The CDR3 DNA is TGTGCCAGCAGCTTATTCATAGCGGGAGGGCCCTCGGGCACCGGGGAGCTGTTTTTT. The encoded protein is CASSLFIAGGPSGTGELFF.

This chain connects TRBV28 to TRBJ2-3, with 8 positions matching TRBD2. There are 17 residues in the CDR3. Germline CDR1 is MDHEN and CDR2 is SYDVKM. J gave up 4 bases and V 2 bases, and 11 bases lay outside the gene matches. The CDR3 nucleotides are TGTGCCAGCAGTTTACACCGTAGCGGGAATTTAGCAGATACGCAGTATTTT. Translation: CASSLHRSGNLADTQYF. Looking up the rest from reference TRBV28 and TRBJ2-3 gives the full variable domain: DVKVTQSSRYLVKRTGEKVFLECVQDMDHENMFWYRQDPGLGLRLIYFSYDVKMKEKGDIPEGYSVSREKKERFSLILESASTNQTSMYLCASSLHRSGNLADTQYFGPGTRLTVL.

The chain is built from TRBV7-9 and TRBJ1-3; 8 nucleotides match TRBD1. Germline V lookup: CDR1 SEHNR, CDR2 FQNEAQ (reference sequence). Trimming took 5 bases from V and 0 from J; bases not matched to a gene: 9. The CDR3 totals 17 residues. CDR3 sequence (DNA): TGTGCCAGCAGCCTAGGACAGGGCGAGGACTCTGGAAACACCATATATTTT. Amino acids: CASSLGQGEDSGNTIYF.

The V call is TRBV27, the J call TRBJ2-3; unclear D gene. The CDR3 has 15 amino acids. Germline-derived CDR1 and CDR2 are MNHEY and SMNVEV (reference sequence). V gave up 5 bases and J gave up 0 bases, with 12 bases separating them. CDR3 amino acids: CASSASFGSTDTQYF. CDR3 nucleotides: TGTGCCAGCAGTGCCTCGTTCGGGAGCACAGATACGCAGTATTTT.

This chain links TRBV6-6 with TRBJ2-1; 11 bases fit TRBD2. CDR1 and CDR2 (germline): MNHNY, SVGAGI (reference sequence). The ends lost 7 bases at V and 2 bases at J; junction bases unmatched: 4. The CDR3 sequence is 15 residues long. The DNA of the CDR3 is TGTGCCAGCACCCTAGCGGGGGGCACCTACAATGAGCAGTTCTTC. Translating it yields CASTLAGGTYNEQFF.

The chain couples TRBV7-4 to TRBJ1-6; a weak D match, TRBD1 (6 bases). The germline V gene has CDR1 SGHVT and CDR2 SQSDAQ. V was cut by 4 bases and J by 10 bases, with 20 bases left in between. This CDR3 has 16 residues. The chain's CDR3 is CASSSPAGGLTSPLHF. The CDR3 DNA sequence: TGTGCCAGCAGCTCCCCCGCGGGGGGCCTCACCTCACCCCTCCACTTT.

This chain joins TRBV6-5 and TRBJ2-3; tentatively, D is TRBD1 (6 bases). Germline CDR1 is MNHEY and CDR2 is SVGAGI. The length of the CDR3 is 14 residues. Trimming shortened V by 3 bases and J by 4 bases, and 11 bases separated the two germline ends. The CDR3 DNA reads TGTGCCAGCAGTTATCTTCGACAGGCAGATACGCAGTATTTT. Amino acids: CASSYLRQADTQYF.

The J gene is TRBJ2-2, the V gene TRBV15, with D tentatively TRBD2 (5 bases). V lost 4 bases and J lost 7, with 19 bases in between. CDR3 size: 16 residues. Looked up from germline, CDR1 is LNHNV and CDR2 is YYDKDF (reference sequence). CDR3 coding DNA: TGTGCCACCAGCAAACGCACGCACGGGGAAGGCGGGGAGCTGTTTTTT. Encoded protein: CATSKRTHGEGGELFF.

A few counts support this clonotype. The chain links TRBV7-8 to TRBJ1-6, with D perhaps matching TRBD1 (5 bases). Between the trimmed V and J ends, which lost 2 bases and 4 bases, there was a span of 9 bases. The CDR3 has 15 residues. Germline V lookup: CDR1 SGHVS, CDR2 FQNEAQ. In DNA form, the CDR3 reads TGTGCCAGCAGCTTACGGGGCACGTATAATTCACCCCTCCACTTT. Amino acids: CASSLRGTYNSPLHF.

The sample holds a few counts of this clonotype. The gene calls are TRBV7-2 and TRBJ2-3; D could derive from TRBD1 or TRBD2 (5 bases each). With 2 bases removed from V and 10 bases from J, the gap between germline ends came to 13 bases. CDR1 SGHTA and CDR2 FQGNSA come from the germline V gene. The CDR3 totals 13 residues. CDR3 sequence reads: CASSLLGEYAQYF. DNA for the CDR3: TGTGCCAGCAGCTTATTGGGGGAGTACGCGCAGTATTTT.

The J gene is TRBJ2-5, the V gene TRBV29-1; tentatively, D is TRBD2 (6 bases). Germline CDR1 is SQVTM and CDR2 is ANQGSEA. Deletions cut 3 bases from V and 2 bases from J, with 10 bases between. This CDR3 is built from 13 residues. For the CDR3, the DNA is TGCAGCGTTGATGAAGGAGGGCAAGAGACCCAGTACTTC. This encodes CSVDEGGQETQYF.

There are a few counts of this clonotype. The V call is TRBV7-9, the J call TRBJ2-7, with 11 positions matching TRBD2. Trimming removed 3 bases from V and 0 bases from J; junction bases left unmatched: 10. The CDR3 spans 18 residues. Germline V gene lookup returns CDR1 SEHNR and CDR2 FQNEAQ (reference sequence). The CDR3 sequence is CASSFPTSGASPSYEQYF. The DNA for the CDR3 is TGTGCCAGCAGCTTCCCGACTAGCGGGGCATCCCCCTCCTACGAGCAGTACTTC. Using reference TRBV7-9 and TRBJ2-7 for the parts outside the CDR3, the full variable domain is DTGVSQNPRHKITKRGQNVTFRCDPISEHNRLYWYRQTLGQGPEFLTYFQNEAQLEKSRLLSDRFSAERPKGSFSTLEIQRTEQGDSAMYLCASSFPTSGASPSYEQYFGPGTRLTVT.

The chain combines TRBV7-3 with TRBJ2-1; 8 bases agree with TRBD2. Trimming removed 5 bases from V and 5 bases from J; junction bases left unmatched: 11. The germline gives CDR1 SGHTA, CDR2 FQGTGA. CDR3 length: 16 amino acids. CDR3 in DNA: TGTGCCAGCAGCCAACCCCTCCGGGAGGGAGACAATGAGCAGTTCTTC. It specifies CASSQPLREGDNEQFF.

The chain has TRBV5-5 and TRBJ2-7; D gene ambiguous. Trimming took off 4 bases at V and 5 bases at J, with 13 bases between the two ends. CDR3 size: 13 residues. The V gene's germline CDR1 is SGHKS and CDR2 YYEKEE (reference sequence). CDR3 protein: CASSARTEHEQYF. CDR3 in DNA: TGTGCCAGCAGCGCACGGACGGAACACGAGCAGTACTTC.

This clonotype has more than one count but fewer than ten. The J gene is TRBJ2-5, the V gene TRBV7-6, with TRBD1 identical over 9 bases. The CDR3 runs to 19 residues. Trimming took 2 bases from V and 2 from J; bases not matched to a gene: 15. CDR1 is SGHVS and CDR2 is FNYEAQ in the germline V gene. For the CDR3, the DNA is TGTGCCAGCAGCTTATACCCAAGTCGGGACAGGGAACAACAAGAGACCCAGTACTTC. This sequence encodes CASSLYPSRDREQQETQYF.

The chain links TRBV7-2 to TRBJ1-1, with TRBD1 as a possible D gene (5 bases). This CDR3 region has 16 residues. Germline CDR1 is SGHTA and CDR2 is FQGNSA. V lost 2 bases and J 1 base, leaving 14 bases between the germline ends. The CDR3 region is CASSLLRKGRNTEAFF. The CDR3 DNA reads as TGTGCCAGCAGCTTACTACGGAAGGGGCGGAACACTGAAGCTTTCTTT.

CDR3 sequence reads: CASSQHRGNYGYTF. The CDR3 DNA is TGCGCCAGCAGCCAACACAGGGGGAACTATGGCTACACCTTC. The chain combines TRBV4-3 with TRBJ1-2; 8 bases match TRBD1. CDR1 and CDR2 (germline): LGHNA, YSLEER. V lost 2 bases and J lost 2; bases outside the gene matches: 1. The CDR3 runs to 14 residues.

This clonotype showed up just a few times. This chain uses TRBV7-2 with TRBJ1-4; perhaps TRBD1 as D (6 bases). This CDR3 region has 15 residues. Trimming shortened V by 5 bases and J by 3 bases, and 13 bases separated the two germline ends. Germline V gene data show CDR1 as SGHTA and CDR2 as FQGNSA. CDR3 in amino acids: CASSVGGGANEKLFF. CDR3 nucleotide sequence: TGTGCCAGCAGCGTAGGGGGAGGTGCTAATGAAAAACTGTTTTTT. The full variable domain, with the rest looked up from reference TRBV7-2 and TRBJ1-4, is GAGVSQSPSNKVTEKGKDVELRCDPISGHTALYWYRQSLGQGLEFLIYFQGNSAPDKSGLPSDRFSAERTGGSVSTLTIQRTQQEDSAVYLCASSVGGGANEKLFFGSGTQLSVL.

DNA of the CDR3: TGTGCCATCAGCCAATGGGTGGACAGAGAGGGCTACACCTTC. This sequence encodes CAISQWVDREGYTF. The V call is TRBV10-3, the J call TRBJ1-2; weak D call: TRBD1 (6 bases). CDR3 length: 14 residues. CDR1 is ENHRY and CDR2 is SYGVKD in the germline V gene. Trimming stripped 6 bases from V and 8 bases from J, with 19 bases between.